This T cell receptor beta chain stems from a study of T cells in localized non-small cell lung cancer. General study points: Uninvolved adjacent lung showed the highest T cell clonality, exceeding tumor. A median of 57 clones ranked among the top 100 in tumor appeared in adjacent lung.

This clone was counted between two and nine times. Its target is unknown. This CDR3 has 12 amino acids. The germline V and J ends were trimmed by 1 base and 3 bases, with 3 bases remaining between them. Looked up from germline, CDR1 is SGHAT and CDR2 is FQNNGV. TCRdb's table, derived via immunoSEQ multiplex PCR, lists solely in-frame clones and lacks some. The table lists about 24,000 clones, around 90% of them singletons. The rearrangement uses TRBV11-2 and TRBJ1-1; no definite D call. The starting material was peripheral blood, obtained before any cancer treatment. The TCR comes from a man aged 40-75 years with stage I squamous cell lung carcinoma. For the CDR3, the DNA is TGTGCCAGCAGCTTAGTGGACACTGAAGCTTTCTTT. Its translation: CASSLVDTEAFF.